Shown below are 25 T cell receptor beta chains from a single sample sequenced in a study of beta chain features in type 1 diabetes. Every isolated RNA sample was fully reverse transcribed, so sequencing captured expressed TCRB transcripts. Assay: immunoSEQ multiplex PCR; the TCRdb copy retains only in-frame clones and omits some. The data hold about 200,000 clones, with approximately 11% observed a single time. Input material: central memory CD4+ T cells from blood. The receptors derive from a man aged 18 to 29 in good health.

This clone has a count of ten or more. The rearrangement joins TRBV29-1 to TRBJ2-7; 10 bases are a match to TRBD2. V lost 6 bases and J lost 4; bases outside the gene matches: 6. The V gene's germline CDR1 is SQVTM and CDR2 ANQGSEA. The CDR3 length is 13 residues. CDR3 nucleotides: TGCAGCGTGCGGACTAGCGGATCATACGAGCAGTACTTC. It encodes CSVRTSGSYEQYF.

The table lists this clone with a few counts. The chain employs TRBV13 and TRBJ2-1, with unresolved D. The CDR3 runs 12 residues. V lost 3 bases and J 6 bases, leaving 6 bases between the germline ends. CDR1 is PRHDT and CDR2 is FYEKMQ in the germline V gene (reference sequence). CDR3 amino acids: CASSFSLNEQFF. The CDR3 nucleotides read TGTGCCAGCAGCTTTAGTCTCAATGAGCAGTTCTTC.

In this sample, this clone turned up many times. This chain's CDR3 is CASSLGTFLYNEQFF. CDR3 DNA sequence: TGCGCCAGCAGCTTGGGGACTTTCCTATACAATGAGCAGTTCTTC. This chain links TRBV5-1 with TRBJ2-1, with a tentative D call TRBD2 (5 bases). Germline V gene sequence: CDR1 SGHRS, CDR2 YFSETQ. The CDR3 is 15 amino acids. The V gene lost 0 bases and the J gene lost 4 bases, with 11 bases spanning the gap.

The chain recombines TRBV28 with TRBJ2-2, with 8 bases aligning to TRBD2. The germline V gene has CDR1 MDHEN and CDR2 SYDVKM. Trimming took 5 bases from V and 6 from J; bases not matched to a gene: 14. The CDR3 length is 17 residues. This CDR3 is CASSHLGAGDLAGELFF. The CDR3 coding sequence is TGTGCCAGCAGTCACCTTGGAGCGGGAGATTTAGCCGGGGAGCTGTTTTTT.

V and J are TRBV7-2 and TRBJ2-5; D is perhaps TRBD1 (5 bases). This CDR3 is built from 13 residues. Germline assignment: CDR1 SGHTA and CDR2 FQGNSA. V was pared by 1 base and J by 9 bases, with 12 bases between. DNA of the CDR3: TGTGCCAGCAGCTTAGAGCCCCACAGGCCCCAGTACTTC. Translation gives CASSLEPHRPQYF.

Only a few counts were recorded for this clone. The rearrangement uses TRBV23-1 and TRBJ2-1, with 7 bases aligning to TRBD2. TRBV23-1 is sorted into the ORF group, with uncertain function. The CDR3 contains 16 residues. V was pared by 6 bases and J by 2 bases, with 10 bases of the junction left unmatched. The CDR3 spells CASSDQRGGTYNEQFF. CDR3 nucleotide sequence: TGCGCCAGCAGCGACCAGCGGGGAGGGACCTACAATGAGCAGTTCTTC.

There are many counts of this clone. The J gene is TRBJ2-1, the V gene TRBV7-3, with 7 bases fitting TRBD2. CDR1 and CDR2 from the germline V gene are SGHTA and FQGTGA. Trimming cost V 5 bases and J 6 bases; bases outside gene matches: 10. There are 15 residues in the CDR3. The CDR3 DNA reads TGTGCCAGCAGCCCCGGAACTAGCGCCCTCAATGAGCAGTTCTTC. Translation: CASSPGTSALNEQFF.

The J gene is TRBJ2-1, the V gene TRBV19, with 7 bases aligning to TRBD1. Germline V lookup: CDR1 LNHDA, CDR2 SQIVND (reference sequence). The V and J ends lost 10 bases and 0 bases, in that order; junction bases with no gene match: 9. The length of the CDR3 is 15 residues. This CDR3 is CATEGQSSSYNEQFF. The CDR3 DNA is TGTGCCACCGAGGGACAGTCGAGCTCCTACAATGAGCAGTTCTTC.

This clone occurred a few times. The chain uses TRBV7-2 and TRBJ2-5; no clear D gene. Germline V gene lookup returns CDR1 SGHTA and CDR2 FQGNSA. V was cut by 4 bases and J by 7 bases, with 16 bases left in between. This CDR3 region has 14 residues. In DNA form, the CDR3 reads TGTGCCAGCAGCTCCCCGGCCCTTCGTTGGACCCAGTACTTC. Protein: CASSSPALRWTQYF.

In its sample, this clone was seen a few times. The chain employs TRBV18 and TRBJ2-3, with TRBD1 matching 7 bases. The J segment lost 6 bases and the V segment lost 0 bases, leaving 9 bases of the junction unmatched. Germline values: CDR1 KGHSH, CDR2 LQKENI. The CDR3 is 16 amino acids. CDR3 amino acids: CASSPPRQGVQDTQYF. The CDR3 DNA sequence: TGTGCCAGCTCACCACCTCGGCAGGGGGTCCAGGATACGCAGTATTTT.

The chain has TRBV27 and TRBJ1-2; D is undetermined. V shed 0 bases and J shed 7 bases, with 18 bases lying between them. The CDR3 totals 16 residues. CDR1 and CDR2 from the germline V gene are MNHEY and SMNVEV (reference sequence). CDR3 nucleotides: TGTGCCAGCAGTTTATCGGCGGGGTCTGGCGGGGTTGGCTACACCTTC. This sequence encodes CASSLSAGSGGVGYTF.

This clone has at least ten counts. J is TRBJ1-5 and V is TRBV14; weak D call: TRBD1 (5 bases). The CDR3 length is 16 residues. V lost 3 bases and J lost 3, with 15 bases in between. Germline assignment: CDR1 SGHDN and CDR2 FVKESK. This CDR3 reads CASSQDDRRINQPQHF. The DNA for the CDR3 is TGTGCCAGCAGCCAGGATGACAGACGGATCAATCAGCCCCAGCATTTT.

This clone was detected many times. This CDR3 reads CSAGTGIGEAFF. The CDR3 DNA sequence: TGCAGCGCCGGGACAGGGATCGGTGAAGCTTTCTTT. The V and J genes are TRBV29-1 and TRBJ1-1, with TRBD1 matching 9 bases. From germline, CDR1 is SQVTM and CDR2 ANQGSEA. This CDR3 is 12 amino acids long. Trimming removed 7 bases from V and 7 bases from J; junction bases left unmatched: 7.

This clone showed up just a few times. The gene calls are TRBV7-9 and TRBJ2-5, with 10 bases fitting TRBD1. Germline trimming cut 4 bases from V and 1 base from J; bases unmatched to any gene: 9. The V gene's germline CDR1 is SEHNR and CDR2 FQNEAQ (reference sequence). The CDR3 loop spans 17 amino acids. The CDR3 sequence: CASSSRQGARIQETQYF. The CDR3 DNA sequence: TGTGCCAGCAGCTCACGACAGGGGGCGAGGATCCAAGAGACCCAGTACTTC.

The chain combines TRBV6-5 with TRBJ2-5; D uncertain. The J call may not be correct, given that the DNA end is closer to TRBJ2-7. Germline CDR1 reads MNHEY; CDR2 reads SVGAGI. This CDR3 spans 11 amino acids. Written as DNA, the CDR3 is TGTGCCAGCAGTTCCATGTACGAGCAGTACTTC. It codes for CASSSMYEQYF.

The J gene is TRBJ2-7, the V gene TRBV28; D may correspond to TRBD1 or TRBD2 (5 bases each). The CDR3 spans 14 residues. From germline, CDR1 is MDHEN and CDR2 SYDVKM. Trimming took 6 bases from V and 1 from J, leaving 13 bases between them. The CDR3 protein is CASRTARRSYEQYF. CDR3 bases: TGTGCCAGCAGGACAGCTCGGAGGTCCTACGAGCAGTACTTC.

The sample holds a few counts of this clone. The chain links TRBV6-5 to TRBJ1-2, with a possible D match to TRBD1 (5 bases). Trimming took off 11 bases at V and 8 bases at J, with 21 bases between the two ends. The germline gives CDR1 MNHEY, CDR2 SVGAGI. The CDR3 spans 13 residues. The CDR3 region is CAAHIYRLGGYTF. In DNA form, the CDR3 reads TGTGCCGCTCATATCTACAGGTTGGGAGGCTACACCTTC.

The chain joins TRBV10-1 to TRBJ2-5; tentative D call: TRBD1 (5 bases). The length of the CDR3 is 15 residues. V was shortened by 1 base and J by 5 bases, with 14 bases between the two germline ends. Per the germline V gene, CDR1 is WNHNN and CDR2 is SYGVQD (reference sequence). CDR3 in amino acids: CASSEFGLPGETQYF. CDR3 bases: TGCGCCAGCAGTGAGTTTGGCCTCCCAGGGGAGACCCAGTACTTC.

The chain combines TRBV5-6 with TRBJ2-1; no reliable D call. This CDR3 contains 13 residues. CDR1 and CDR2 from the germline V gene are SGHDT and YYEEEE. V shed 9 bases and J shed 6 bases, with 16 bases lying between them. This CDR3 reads CATDALGLNEQFF. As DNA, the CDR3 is TGTGCCACCGACGCGCTCGGGCTCAATGAGCAGTTCTTC.

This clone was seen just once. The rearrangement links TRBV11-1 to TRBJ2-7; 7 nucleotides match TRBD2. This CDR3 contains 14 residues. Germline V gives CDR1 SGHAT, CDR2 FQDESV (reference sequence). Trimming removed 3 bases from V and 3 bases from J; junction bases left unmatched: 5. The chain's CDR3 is CASSFASGNYEQYF. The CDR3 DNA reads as TGTGCCAGCAGCTTTGCGAGCGGGAACTACGAGCAGTACTTC. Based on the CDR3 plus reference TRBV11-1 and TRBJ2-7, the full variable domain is EAEVAQSPRYKITEKSQAVAFWCDPISGHATLYWYRQILGQGPELLVQFQDESVVDDSQLPKDRFSAERLKGVDSTLKIQPAELGDSAMYLCASSFASGNYEQYFGPGTRLTVT.

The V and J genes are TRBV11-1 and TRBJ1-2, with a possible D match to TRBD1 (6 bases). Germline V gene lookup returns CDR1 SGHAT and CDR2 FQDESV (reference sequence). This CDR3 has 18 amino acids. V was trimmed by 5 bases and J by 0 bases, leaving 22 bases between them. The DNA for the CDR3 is TGTGCCAGCAGCCACGGGACACGGGGGCGAACCACTAACTATGGCTACACCTTC. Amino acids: CASSHGTRGRTTNYGYTF.

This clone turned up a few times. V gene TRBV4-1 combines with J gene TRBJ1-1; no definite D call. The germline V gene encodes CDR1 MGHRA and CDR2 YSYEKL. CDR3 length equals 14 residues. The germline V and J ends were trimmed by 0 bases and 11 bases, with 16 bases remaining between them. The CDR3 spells CASSQERWQREAFF. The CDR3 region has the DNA TGCGCCAGCAGCCAAGAAAGGTGGCAGCGCGAGGCTTTCTTT.

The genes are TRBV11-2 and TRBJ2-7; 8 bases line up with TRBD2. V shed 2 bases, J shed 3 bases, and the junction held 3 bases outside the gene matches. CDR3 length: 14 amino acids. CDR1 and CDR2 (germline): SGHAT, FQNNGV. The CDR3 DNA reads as TGTGCCAGCAGCTTATCAGCGGGGGTCTACGAGCAGTACTTC. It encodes CASSLSAGVYEQYF. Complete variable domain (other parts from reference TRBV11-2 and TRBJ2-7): EAGVAQSPRYKIIEKRQSVAFWCNPISGHATLYWYQQILGQGPKLLIQFQNNGVVDDSQLPKDRFSAERLKGVDSTLKIQPAKLEDSAVYLCASSLSAGVYEQYFGPGTRLTVT.

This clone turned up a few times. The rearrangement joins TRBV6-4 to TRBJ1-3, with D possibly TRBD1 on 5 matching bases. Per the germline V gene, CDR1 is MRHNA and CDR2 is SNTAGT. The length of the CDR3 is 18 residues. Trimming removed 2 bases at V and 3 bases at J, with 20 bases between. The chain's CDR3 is CASSDQGGTNEGGNTIYF. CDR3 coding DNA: TGTGCCAGCAGTGACCAAGGCGGGACGAACGAAGGTGGAAACACCATATATTTT.

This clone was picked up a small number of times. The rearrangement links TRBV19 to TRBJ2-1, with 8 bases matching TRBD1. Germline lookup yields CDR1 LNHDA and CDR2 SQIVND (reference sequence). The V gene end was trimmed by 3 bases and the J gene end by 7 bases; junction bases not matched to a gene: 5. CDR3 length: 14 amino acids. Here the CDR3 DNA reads TGTGCCAGTAGTATGACAGGGGTCAGAAATGAGCAGTTCTTC. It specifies CASSMTGVRNEQFF.